The clone carrying this T cell receptor beta chain was picked up a small number of times. What it binds is not known. 13 Jbeta primers and 60 Vbeta primers were used for the PCR. TCRdb's copy holds only in-frame clones and misses some; the assay was immunoSEQ multiplex PCR. The data show about 93,000 clones, about 80% seen once. CDR1 SGHRS and CDR2 YFSETQ come from the germline V gene. V lost 0 bases and J 6 bases, leaving 16 bases between the germline ends. The CDR3 has 16 amino acids. This sample is drawn from a study of cytomegalovirus exposure and HLA in healthy donors. For the study at large: Earlier findings included roughly 120 million unique TCR beta sequences obtained from approximately 170 million T cells. Study-wide results and caveats: Highly shared sequence variants in one cluster were likely a sequencing artifact. The majority of TCR sequences were rare, yet some public TCRs appeared in many donors. The availability of immune exposure information extended only to CMV serostatus.

Sequencing used PBMCs. This receptor was identified in a young man in good health and CMV-seronegative. The V and J genes are TRBV5-1 and TRBJ2-1; D not certain. The CDR3 protein is CASSLVSGNPPNEQFF. The CDR3 nucleotides read TGCGCCAGCAGCTTGGTTTCCGGTAACCCCCCCAATGAGCAGTTCTTC.